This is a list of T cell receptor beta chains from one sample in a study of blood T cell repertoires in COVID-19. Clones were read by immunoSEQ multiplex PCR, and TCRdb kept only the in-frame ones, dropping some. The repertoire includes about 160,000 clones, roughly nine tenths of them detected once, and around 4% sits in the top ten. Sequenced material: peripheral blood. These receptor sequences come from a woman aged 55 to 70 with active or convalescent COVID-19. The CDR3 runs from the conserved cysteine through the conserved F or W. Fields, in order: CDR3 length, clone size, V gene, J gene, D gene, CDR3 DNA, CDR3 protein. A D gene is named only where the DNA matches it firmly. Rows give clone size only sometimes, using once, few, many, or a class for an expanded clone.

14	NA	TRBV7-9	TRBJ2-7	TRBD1	TGTGCCAGCAGCTCCTGGACAGGGACCTACGAGCAGTACTTC	CASSSWTGTYEQYF
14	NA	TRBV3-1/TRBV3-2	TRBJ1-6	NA	TGTGCCAGCAGCCAAGGGGCCAGGAATTCACCCCTCCACTTT	CASSQGARNSPLHF
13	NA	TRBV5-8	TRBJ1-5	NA	TGTGCCAGCAGCCGCAGGGGTCCTCAGCCCCAGCATTTT	CASSRRGPQPQHF
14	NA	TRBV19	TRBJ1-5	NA	TGTGCCAGTAACAGGGTTTATAGCAATCAGCCCCAGCATTTT	CASNRVYSNQPQHF
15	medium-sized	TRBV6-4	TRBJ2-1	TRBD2	TGTGCCAGCAGTGACCCCAGCGGGGAGGGCAATGAGCAGTTCTTC	CASSDPSGEGNEQFF
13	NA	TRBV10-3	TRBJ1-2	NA	TGTGCCACAGCTAGGGAGTCCTTGGATGGCTACACCTTC	CATARESLDGYTF
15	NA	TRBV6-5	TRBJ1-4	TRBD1	TGTGCCAGCAGTTCTCGAGGGGGCCGTAATGAAAAACTGTTTTTT	CASSSRGGRNEKLFF
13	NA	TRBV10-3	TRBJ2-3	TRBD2	TGTGCCATTTATAGCGGGTACACAGATACGCAGTATTTT	CAIYSGYTDTQYF
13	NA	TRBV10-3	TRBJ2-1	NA	TGTGCCATCGGGACTGGGGGGTACAATGAGCAGTTCTTC	CAIGTGGYNEQFF
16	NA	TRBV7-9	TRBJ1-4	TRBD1	TGTGCCAGCAGCTTAGGGACAGGGGCGACTAATGAAAAACTGTTTTTT	CASSLGTGATNEKLFF
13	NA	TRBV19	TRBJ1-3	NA	TGTGCCAGTAGTGGAGGGTACCAGGACACCATATATTTT	CASSGGYQDTIYF
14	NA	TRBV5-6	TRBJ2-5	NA	TGTGCCAGCAGCTTGGGGGGCGCGCCAGAGACCCAGTACTTC	CASSLGGAPETQYF
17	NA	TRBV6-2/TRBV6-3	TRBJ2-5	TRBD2	TGTGCCAGCAGCCGTCCGTTAAGCGGGGGGTACAAAGAGACCCAGTACTTC	CASSRPLSGGYKETQYF
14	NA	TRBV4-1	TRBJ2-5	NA	TGCGCCAGCAGCCAAGGACTAGGAGGAGAGACCCAGTACTTC	CASSQGLGGETQYF
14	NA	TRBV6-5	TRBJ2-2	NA	TGTGCCAGCAGACCGGGAGCCACCACCGGGGAGCTGTTTTTT	CASRPGATTGELFF
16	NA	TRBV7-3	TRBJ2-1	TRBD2	TGTGCCAGCAGCGGGCCCGGGGGGAGCTCCTACAATGAGCAGTTCTTC	CASSGPGGSSYNEQFF
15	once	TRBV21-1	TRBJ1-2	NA	TGTGCCAGCAATGGGACAGGGGTAACTAACTATGGCTACACCTTC	CASNGTGVTNYGYTF
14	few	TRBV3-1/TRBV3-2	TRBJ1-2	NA	TGTGCCAGCAGCCTCCAGGGGCGTCGAGGAGGCTACACCTTC	CASSLQGRRGGYTF
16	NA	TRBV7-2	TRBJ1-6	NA	TGTGCCAGCAGCTTAGAGGGCAGGGTGTATAATTCACCCCTCCACTTT	CASSLEGRVYNSPLHF
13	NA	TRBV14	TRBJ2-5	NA	TGTGCCAGCAGCCAAGACTGGGAGGAGACCCAGTACTTC	CASSQDWEETQYF
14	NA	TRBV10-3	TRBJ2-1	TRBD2	TGTGCCATCAGGGGGACTAGCGGACCCGGCGAGCAGTTCTTC	CAIRGTSGPGEQFF
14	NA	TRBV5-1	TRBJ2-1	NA	TGCGCCAGCAGCCCGGGCCAGGGAGGCAATGAGCAGTTCTTC	CASSPGQGGNEQFF
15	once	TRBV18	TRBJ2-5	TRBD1	TGTGCCAGCTCACGCGGGACAGGGGGCGTGGAGACCCAGTACTTC	CASSRGTGGVETQYF
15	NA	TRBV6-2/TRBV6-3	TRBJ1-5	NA	TGTGCCAGCAGTGATCGGACACATAGCAATCAGCCCCAGCATTTT	CASSDRTHSNQPQHF
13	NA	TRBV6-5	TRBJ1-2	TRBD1	TGTGCCAGTACGACGGGACAGCATCATGGCTACACCTTC	CASTTGQHHGYTF
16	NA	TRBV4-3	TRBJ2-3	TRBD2	TGCGCCAGCAGCCAAGACGCGGGGGGAAACACAGATACGCAGTATTTT	CASSQDAGGNTDTQYF
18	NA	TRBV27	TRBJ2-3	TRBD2	TGTGCCAGCAGTTTAATAAGGCTAGCGGGCTTATCCACAGATACGCAGTATTTT	CASSLIRLAGLSTDTQYF
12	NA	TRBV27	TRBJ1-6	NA	TGTGCCACCCGGGAGTATAATTCACCCCTCCACTTT	CATREYNSPLHF
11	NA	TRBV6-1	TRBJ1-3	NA	TGTGCCAGCCTCCAGGATTACACCATATATTTT	CASLQDYTIYF
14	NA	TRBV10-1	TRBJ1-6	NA	TGCGCCAGCAGTCGCGGGATGGATAATTCACCCCTCCACTTT	CASSRGMDNSPLHF
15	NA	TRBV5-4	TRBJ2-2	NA	TGTGCCAGCAGCTTCTTCGCGACTGATACCGGGGAGCTGTTTTTT	CASSFFATDTGELFF
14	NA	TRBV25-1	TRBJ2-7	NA	TGTGCCAGCAGTGATTGGCAGGCCTCCTACGAGCAGTACTTC	CASSDWQASYEQYF
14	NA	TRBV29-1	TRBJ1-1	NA	TGCAGCGTTGACCCGGACAGCCGTAGCACTGAAGCTTTCTTT	CSVDPDSRSTEAFF
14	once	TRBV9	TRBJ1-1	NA	TGTGCCAGCAGCGTAGGGCACAGGGACACTGAAGCTTTCTTT	CASSVGHRDTEAFF
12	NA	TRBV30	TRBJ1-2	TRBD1	TGTGCCTGGAGTGGACAGGGGTACGGCTACACCTTC	CAWSGQGYGYTF
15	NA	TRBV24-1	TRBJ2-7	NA	TGTGCCACCAGTGAAATCGACAGGAATGTGTACGAGCAGTACTTC	CATSEIDRNVYEQYF
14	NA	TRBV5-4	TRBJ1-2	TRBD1	TGTGCCAGCAGTCAGGGGGGCGGCAACTATGGCTACACCTTC	CASSQGGGNYGYTF
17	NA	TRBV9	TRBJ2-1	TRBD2	TGTGCCAGCAGCCCTATGGGGCGGGGAGGGTCCTACAATGAGCAGTTCTTC	CASSPMGRGGSYNEQFF
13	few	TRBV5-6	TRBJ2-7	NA	TGTGCCAGCAGCTACGCGTCCGCCCTCGAGCAGTACTTC	CASSYASALEQYF
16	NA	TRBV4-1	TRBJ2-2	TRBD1	TGCGCCAGCAGCGCACTTTCAGGGGGTGCGGCCGGGGAGCTGTTTTTT	CASSALSGGAAGELFF
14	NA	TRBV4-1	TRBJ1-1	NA	TGCGCCAGCAGCCCCGGGGACTTTAACACTGAAGCTTTCTTT	CASSPGDFNTEAFF
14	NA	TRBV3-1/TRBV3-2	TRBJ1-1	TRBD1	TGTGCCAGCAGCCAACGGGACAGGGCCACTGAAGCTTTCTTT	CASSQRDRATEAFF
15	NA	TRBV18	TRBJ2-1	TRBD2	TGTGCCAGCTCTCGAGACAGCGGGGGGGGCAATGAGCAGTTCTTC	CASSRDSGGGNEQFF
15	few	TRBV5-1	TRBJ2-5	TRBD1	TGCGCCAGCAGCGAGCGAAACAGGGGGCGAGAGACCCAGTACTTC	CASSERNRGRETQYF
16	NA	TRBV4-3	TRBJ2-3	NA	TGCGCCAGCAGCCGAATCTGGGGGGGGCCCACAGATACGCAGTATTTT	CASSRIWGGPTDTQYF
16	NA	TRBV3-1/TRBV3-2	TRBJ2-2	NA	TGTGCCAGCAGCCTATCGGGGACATCGAACACCGGGGAGCTGTTTTTT	CASSLSGTSNTGELFF
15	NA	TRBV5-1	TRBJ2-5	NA	TGCGCCAGCAGCTCGACTACCGGGGAGCAAGAGACCCAGTACTTC	CASSSTTGEQETQYF
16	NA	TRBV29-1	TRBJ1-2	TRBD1	TGCAGCGTTGCGGACACCGGGACAGGGGGCCTCTATGGCTACACCTTC	CSVADTGTGGLYGYTF
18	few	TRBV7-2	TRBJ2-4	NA	TGTGCCAGCAGCTTAGCGGCTTACACCTTCGGGGACAAAAACATTCAGTACTTC	CASSLAAYTFGDKNIQYF
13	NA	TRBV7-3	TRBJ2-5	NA	TGTGCCAGCAGCCTGGACAGACAAGAGACCCAGTACTTC	CASSLDRQETQYF
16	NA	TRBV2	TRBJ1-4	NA	TGTGCCAGCAGTGTACAGGTTATGGCAACTAATGAAAAACTGTTTTTT	CASSVQVMATNEKLFF
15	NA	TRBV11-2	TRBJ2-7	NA	TGTGCCAGCAGCTCGCAGGGGGACGGGGGTTTCGAGCAGTACTTC	CASSSQGDGGFEQYF
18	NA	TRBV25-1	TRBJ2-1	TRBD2	TGTGCCAGCAGTGCTGATTTCGGGGGAGGGACGTTCTTCGAAGAGCAGTTCTTC	CASSADFGGGTFFEEQFF
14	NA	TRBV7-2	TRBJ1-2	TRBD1	TGTGCCAGCAGCTTAGAAGACAGGGCACATGGCTACACCTTC	CASSLEDRAHGYTF